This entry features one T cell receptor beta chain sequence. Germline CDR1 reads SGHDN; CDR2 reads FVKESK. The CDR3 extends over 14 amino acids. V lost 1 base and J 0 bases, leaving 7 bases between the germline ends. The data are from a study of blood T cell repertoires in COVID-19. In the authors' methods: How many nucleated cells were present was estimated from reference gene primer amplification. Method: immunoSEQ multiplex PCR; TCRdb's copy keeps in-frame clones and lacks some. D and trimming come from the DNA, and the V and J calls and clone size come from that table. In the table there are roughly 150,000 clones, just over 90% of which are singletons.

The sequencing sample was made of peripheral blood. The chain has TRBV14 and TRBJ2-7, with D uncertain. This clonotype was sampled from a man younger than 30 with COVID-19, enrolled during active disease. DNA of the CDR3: TGTGCCAGCAGCCAAGTTCACAGCTCCTACGAGCAGTACTTC. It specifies CASSQVHSSYEQYF. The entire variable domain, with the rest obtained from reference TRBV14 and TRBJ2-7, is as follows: EAGVTQFPSHSVIEKGQTVTLRCDPISGHDNLYWYRRVMGKEIKFLLHFVKESKQDESGMPNNRFLAERTGGTYSTLKVQPAELEDSGVYFCASSQVHSSYEQYFGPGTRLTVT.